A selection of T cell receptor beta chains follows, all from one sample in a study of shared clonotypes between healthy human individuals. Sequencing was performed with immunoSEQ multiplex PCR; in TCRdb, only in-frame clones are kept and a portion is missing. The data contain 730,000 or so clones, roughly 78% of them seen just once; the ten biggest clones take up approximately 1.8%. Input material: memory CD4+ T cells sorted from blood. Receptors were obtained from a woman aged 25 to 39 in good health. Each CDR3 is given with its conserved first and last residue. The order of the fields is clone size, J gene, V gene, D gene, CDR3 protein, CDR3 DNA. The D gene is left open where the match is weak. Rows give clone size only sometimes, using once, few, many, or a class for an expanded clone.

NA	TRBJ1-3	TRBV2	TRBD1	CASSPQGYGNTIYF	TGTGCCAGCAGTCCACAGGGGTACGGAAACACCATATATTTT
NA	TRBJ2-7	TRBV6-5	TRBD2	CASRSAGFSEQYF	TGTGCCAGCAGATCAGCGGGATTTAGCGAGCAGTACTTC
NA	TRBJ2-7	TRBV4-2	TRBD2	CASSQSGGTSGRGQYF	TGTGCCAGCAGCCAAAGTGGGGGGACTAGCGGGAGAGGGCAGTACTTC
NA	TRBJ2-7	TRBV18	TRBD2	CASSPASGRYEQYF	TGTGCCAGCTCACCTGCTAGCGGGAGGTACGAGCAGTACTTC
NA	TRBJ2-6	TRBV19	NA	CASSEDGAYSGANVLTF	TGTGCCAGTAGTGAGGACGGAGCCTACTCTGGGGCCAACGTCCTGACTTTC
few	TRBJ2-7	TRBV4-2	NA	CASSTGRSYEQYF	TGTGCCAGCAGTACGGGACGGTCCTACGAGCAGTACTTC
NA	TRBJ2-7	TRBV7-2	NA	CASSWAAYEQYF	TGTGCCAGCAGCTGGGCTGCCTACGAGCAGTACTTC
NA	TRBJ2-7	TRBV28	TRBD1	CASSLGTGNNYEQYF	TGTGCCAGCAGCCTCGGGACAGGGAATAATTACGAGCAGTACTTC
few	TRBJ2-7	TRBV2	NA	CASSPPGGFSEQYF	TGTGCCAGCAGCCCCCCTGGGGGTTTCTCCGAGCAGTACTTC
NA	TRBJ1-2	TRBV6-5	TRBD1	CASRKGTGLSGYTF	TGTGCCAGCAGGAAGGGGACAGGGTTGAGTGGCTACACCTTC
many	TRBJ2-7	TRBV7-9	TRBD1	CASSHGQGYEQYF	TGTGCCAGCAGCCATGGACAGGGCTACGAGCAGTACTTC
NA	TRBJ2-7	TRBV19	NA	CASSPGGQSYEQYF	TGTGCCAGTAGCCCTGGGGGGCAGTCCTACGAGCAGTACTTC
few	TRBJ2-5	TRBV19	TRBD1	CASSITGGQETQYF	TGTGCCAGTAGTATCACAGGGGGGCAAGAGACCCAGTACTTC
NA	TRBJ1-5	TRBV28	NA	CASGRFGEFGNQPQHF	TGTGCCAGCGGCCGTTTTGGGGAGTTTGGCAATCAGCCCCAGCATTTT
NA	TRBJ2-1	TRBV5-4	TRBD2	CASSQRTSGRFYEQFF	TGTGCCAGCAGTCAACGGACTAGCGGGAGATTCTATGAGCAGTTCTTC
NA	TRBJ1-2	TRBV7-8	NA	CASSDTNPGYGYTF	TGTGCCAGCAGCGATACAAACCCAGGCTATGGCTACACCTTC
NA	TRBJ2-7	TRBV19	NA	CASSPDDGRPRTAFEVGEQYF	TGTGCCAGTAGCCCCGACGACGGGCGGCCTAGGACAGCTTTCGAGGTAGGCGAGCAGTACTTC
NA	TRBJ2-7	TRBV19	TRBD2	CASSTKGGVEQYF	TGTGCCAGTAGTACGAAGGGAGGGGTCGAGCAGTACTTC